This T cell receptor beta chain stems from a study of identical twins. Study findings and constraints: Within cord blood, abundant beta clonotypes carried fewer insertions, but memory repertoires showed no such trend.

In its sample, this clonotype was seen a few times. What it binds is not known. CDR1 and CDR2 from the germline V gene are DFQATT and SNEGSKA (reference sequence). V lost 5 bases to trimming and J lost 5 bases, with 13 bases between them. The CDR3 is 13 residues long. TCRdb fed the 5' RACE reads into MiXCR, producing one record per CDR3 protein. In the table there are 1.5 million to 2 million distinct CDR3 sequences, about 31% of which are singletons. The sequencing sample was made of cord blood. The sequence was obtained from a newborn girl in good health. The V and J genes are TRBV20-1 and TRBJ1-5; maybe TRBD1 (6 bases). The CDR3 loop reads CSASQTGDQPQHF. For the CDR3, the DNA is TGCAGTGCTTCCCAGACAGGCGATCAGCCCCAGCATTTT.